This is a list of T cell receptor beta chains from one sample in a study of cytomegalovirus exposure and HLA in healthy donors. The assay was immunoSEQ multiplex PCR, and TCRdb's table has in-frame clones only and misses some. The sample has about 140,000 clones; approximately 80% are singletons. The sequenced material came from PBMCs. The receptors shown here come from a man between 50 and 59 years old in good health and CMV-seronegative. CDR3s include the opening cysteine and the closing phenylalanine or tryptophan.

V	J	CDR3
TRBV19	TRBJ2-5	CASSDRALETQYF
TRBV15	TRBJ1-2	CATRWTGLYGYTF
TRBV18	TRBJ2-3	CASSPLPGTSSFTDTQYF
TRBV4-2	TRBJ2-2	CASSQGTGAYDGELFF
TRBV28	TRBJ2-1	CASSRRVREQFF
TRBV5-6	TRBJ2-5	CASRPTGGGETQYF
TRBV30	TRBJ1-6	CAWSAAVGRGSPLHF
TRBV4-2	TRBJ2-7	CASSPGLDRGAHEQYF
TRBV2	TRBJ2-1	CASSSAGGSWEQFF
TRBV19	TRBJ2-1	CASRQGTSGRRGVYNEQFF
TRBV30	TRBJ1-2	CAWGLGHPGGYTF
TRBV15	TRBJ2-7	CATSRLGLAGSYEQYF
TRBV12-5	TRBJ2-6	CASGRDREVGANVLTF
TRBV15	TRBJ2-3	CATSTQTVYTDTQYF
TRBV7-7	TRBJ2-1	CASSFSTGTGTIYYNEQFF
TRBV10-2	TRBJ2-2	CASSDSGSPPGELFF
TRBV29-1	TRBJ2-1	CSVTPGQGAYEQFF
TRBV5-1	TRBJ1-4	CASSLEGGTNEKLFF
TRBV27	TRBJ1-5	CASRTGGQPQHF
TRBV5-1	TRBJ2-2	CASSQPGLEGTGELFF
TRBV7-9	TRBJ1-1	CASSLGPGQGTEAFF
TRBV2	NA	CASSGTSGYEQYF
TRBV4-2	TRBJ1-2	CASSLQSTVPYGYTF
TRBV7-2	TRBJ2-1	CASRSGTPGLNEQFF
TRBV9	TRBJ2-1	CASSRQGPPYNEQFF
TRBV7-9	TRBJ1-4	CASSLGQGDNEKLFF
TRBV7-8	TRBJ2-7	CASSPLHAGRSSYEQYF
TRBV19	TRBJ2-5	CASAPQGTQETQYF
TRBV9	TRBJ1-4	CASSVLGLTNEKLFF
TRBV5-1	TRBJ2-5	CASSLGTSGQETQYF
TRBV4-1	TRBJ1-5	CASSQQGFSNQPQHF
TRBV9	TRBJ2-1	CASSGGTGIYEQFF
TRBV28	TRBJ1-2	CASSFQGARHGYTF
TRBV7-6	TRBJ2-3	CASSPSGNSPDTQYF
TRBV6-6	TRBJ2-7	CASSSGSLQYF
TRBV5-4	TRBJ1-2	CASTMGGQGKGYGYTF
TRBV6-5	TRBJ1-2	CASSPPGGRYGYTF
TRBV30	TRBJ2-7	CAWSVDRGSYEQYF
TRBV2	TRBJ1-2	CASLQGSNNYGYTF
TRBV11-2	TRBJ2-3	CASSSNRDRIIDTQYF
TRBV30	TRBJ2-1	CAWSASRGQGGYNEQFF
TRBV7-2	TRBJ2-5	CASSLRGGGPTKETQYF
TRBV6-6	TRBJ2-5	CASSFSGVGETQYF
TRBV2	TRBJ1-2	CASSDDRVLNYGYTF
TRBV7-3	TRBJ2-3	CASSSSTDTQYF
TRBV7-2	TRBJ2-7	CASSSRRGPYEQYF
TRBV5-6	TRBJ1-1	CASSPGQTEAFF
TRBV6-1	TRBJ1-5	CATGQGVGQPQHF
TRBV27	TRBJ1-1	CASSLQGAKRAFF